The next 22 T cell receptor beta chains were all read from a single sample in a study of blood T cell repertoires in COVID-19 (dated by TCRdb to 2018 to 2021). Library preparation employed the immunoSEQ multiplex PCR assay. In TCRdb, the immuneACCESS table is reduced to in-frame sequences with V and J assigned. These tables do not hold every clone; where another copy was compared, an unresolved V gene accounts for under half, and the others remain unexplained. Within this sample are 200,000 to 250,000 clones, with approximately 87% of them counted one time only. The ten largest clones add up to about 3.1% of the sample. Specimen: PBMCs or T cells enriched from blood (not recorded which). Receptors originate from a woman in her forties or fifties in a cohort exposed to, infected with or recovered from COVID-19 (not recorded which).

The count of this clone is one. The genes are TRBV7-3 and TRBJ2-1, with D possibly matching TRBD2 (6 bases). Trimming took off 2 bases at V and 5 bases at J, with 13 bases between the two ends. Germline V gene data show CDR1 as SGHTA and CDR2 as FQGTGA. CDR3 length: 15 amino acids. CDR3 coding DNA: TGTGCCAGCAGCTTAGCGGGGAGGACGAACAATGAGCAGTTCTTC. It specifies CASSLAGRTNNEQFF.

The J gene is TRBJ2-3, the V gene TRBV30, with D possibly TRBD1 on 6 matching bases. Germline V gene data show CDR1 as GTSNPN and CDR2 as SVGIG (reference sequence). Trimming took 1 base from V and 6 from J, leaving 11 bases between them. The length of the CDR3 is 13 residues. Here the CDR3 DNA reads TGTGCCTGGAGTGGACAGGTTATCGATACGCAGTATTTT. Its translation: CAWSGQVIDTQYF.

J is TRBJ1-5 and V is TRBV3-1 (or the pseudogene TRBV3-2); 7 nucleotides agree with TRBD1. Germline loops: CDR1 LGHDT, CDR2 YNNKEL (reference sequence). The CDR3 is made up of 16 amino acids. V lost 2 bases to trimming and J lost 2 bases; unmatched junction nucleotides: 6. CDR3 sequence reads: CASSQLNRGGNQPQHF. CDR3 DNA sequence: TGTGCCAGCAGCCAACTAAACAGGGGTGGCAATCAGCCCCAGCATTTT.

The chain employs TRBV6-5 and TRBJ1-1, with 10 bases lining up with TRBD1. CDR3 length: 15 residues. The J segment lost 0 bases and the V segment lost 6 bases, leaving 4 bases of the junction unmatched. Germline assignment: CDR1 MNHEY and CDR2 SVGAGI. The CDR3 here is CASSRQGAVNTEAFF. CDR3 DNA: TGTGCCAGCAGCCGACAGGGGGCGGTGAACACTGAAGCTTTCTTT.

CDR3 loop: CASSQIALNTEAFF. CDR3 coding DNA: TGCGCCAGCAGCCAAATCGCCCTAAACACTGAAGCTTTCTTT. The V and J genes are TRBV4-3 and TRBJ1-1; D is unclear. The CDR3 runs 14 residues. The germline V gene encodes CDR1 LGHNA and CDR2 YSLEER. The V end lost 2 bases, the J end lost 2 bases, and 9 bases lay between the germline ends.

The chain links TRBV19 to TRBJ2-7, with unresolved D. This CDR3 contains 14 residues. V lost 6 bases and J lost 0, with 12 bases in between. Germline CDR1 LNHDA, CDR2 SQIVND (reference sequence). The CDR3 DNA is TGTGCCAGTAGGACTGTATGGTCCTCCTACGAGCAGTACTTC. This codes for CASRTVWSSYEQYF.

This rearrangement joins TRBV19 to TRBJ2-3; TRBD1 agrees at 7 bases. The V segment lost 3 bases and the J segment 1 base; nucleotides outside the gene matches: 4. The CDR3 is made up of 15 amino acids. Per germline, CDR1 LNHDA and CDR2 SQIVND (reference sequence). CDR3 in DNA: TGTGCCAGTAGTATGGGGGACAGACGCACAGATACGCAGTATTTT. Translated: CASSMGDRRTDTQYF. Looking up the rest from reference TRBV19 and TRBJ2-3 gives the full variable domain: DGGITQSPKYLFRKEGQNVTLSCEQNLNHDAMYWYRQDPGQGLRLIYYSQIVNDFQKGDIAEGYSVSREKKESFPLTVTSAQKNPTAFYLCASSMGDRRTDTQYFGPGTRLTVL.

In DNA, the CDR3 is TGTGCCAGCAGTAGACAGGGGGCTACTCTCTACAATGAGCAGTTCTTC. Amino acid sequence: CASSRQGATLYNEQFF. This rearrangement joins TRBV7-9 to TRBJ2-1, with 10 positions matching TRBD1. CDR3 length equals 16 residues. Germline CDR1 is SEHNR and CDR2 is FQNEAQ (reference sequence). J gave up 3 bases and V 6 bases, and 8 bases lay outside the gene matches.

The genes are TRBV4-3 and TRBJ1-3; perhaps TRBD1 as D (5 bases). Looked up from germline, CDR1 is LGHNA and CDR2 is YSLEER. V was trimmed by 1 base and J by 3 bases, leaving 13 bases between them. The CDR3 runs 16 residues. Here the CDR3 DNA reads TGCGCCAGCAGCCAAGGGCGGGGGGATGTTGGAAACACCATATATTTT. Protein: CASSQGRGDVGNTIYF.

The chain combines TRBV6-6 with TRBJ1-4; D may be TRBD1 (5 bases). Trimming cost V 2 bases and J 5 bases, with 15 bases left between them. CDR1 is MNHNY, CDR2 SVGAGI, per germline (reference sequence). The CDR3 extends over 16 amino acids. CDR3 bases: TGTGCCAGCAGTTACGTTGGTGCGGGGGGAAATGAAAAACTGTTTTTT. It encodes CASSYVGAGGNEKLFF.

The gene calls are TRBV7-9 and TRBJ2-1; 9 nucleotides match TRBD1. From germline, CDR1 is SEHNR and CDR2 FQNEAQ (reference sequence). This CDR3 has 15 amino acids. J was trimmed by 7 bases and V by 4 bases; bases with no gene match: 8. CDR3 sequence: CASSYTGTGTNEQFF. In DNA form, the CDR3 reads TGTGCCAGCAGCTACACCGGGACAGGGACTAATGAGCAGTTCTTC.

The V and J genes are TRBV25-1 and TRBJ2-5, with TRBD1 identical over 7 bases. Germline values: CDR1 MGHDK, CDR2 SYGVNS. The CDR3 has 15 residues. J gave up 1 base and V 6 bases, and 8 bases lay outside the gene matches. The CDR3 is CASRDRDRVQETQYF. The DNA for the CDR3 is TGTGCCAGCAGAGACAGAGACAGGGTCCAAGAGACCCAGTACTTC. Variable domain in full (rest from reference TRBV25-1 and TRBJ2-5): EADIYQTPRYLVIGTGKKITLECSQTMGHDKMYWYQQDPGMELHLIHYSYGVNSTEKGDLSSESTVSRIRTEHFPLTLESARPSHTSQYLCASRDRDRVQETQYFGPGTRLLVL.

This clone was picked up many times. The gene calls are TRBV6-5 and TRBJ1-2; no clear D gene. This CDR3 has 11 amino acids. Trimming removed 8 bases from V and 10 bases from J, with 14 bases in between. Germline CDR1 reads MNHEY; CDR2 reads SVGAGI. The DNA of the CDR3 is TGTGCCAGCCTCAGTTACAATACCTACACCTTC. The encoded protein is CASLSYNTYTF.

The chain combines TRBV9 with TRBJ1-4; 10 bases are a match to TRBD1. V lost 4 bases, J lost 3 bases, and 6 bases stayed unmatched. This CDR3 has 16 residues. Germline V gene data show CDR1 as SGDLS and CDR2 as YYNGEE. The CDR3 region has the DNA TGTGCCAGCAGCTCCGGGACAGGGGAATCTAATGAAAAACTGTTTTTT. Its translation: CASSSGTGESNEKLFF.

This sequence joins TRBV5-4 and TRBJ2-3, with 7 bases aligning to TRBD2. After removal of 0 bases from V and 0 bases from J, the junction contained 10 bases not matched to a gene. The CDR3 has 18 amino acids. The germline gives CDR1 SGHNT, CDR2 YYREEE (reference sequence). The CDR3 sequence is CASSLGTGGSKSTDTQYF. The CDR3 DNA sequence: TGTGCCAGCAGCTTGGGAACGGGGGGATCAAAGAGCACAGATACGCAGTATTTT.

The V gene is TRBV7-2, the J gene TRBJ2-3; 8 bases are a match to TRBD2. This CDR3 comprises 15 residues. The germline CDR1 and CDR2 sequences are SGHTA and FQGNSA. J gave up 3 bases and V 3 bases, and 5 bases lay outside the gene matches. CDR3 in amino acids: CASSFPGGLTDTQYF. The CDR3 DNA is TGTGCCAGCAGCTTTCCGGGGGGGTTGACAGATACGCAGTATTTT. The full variable domain, its missing parts supplied by reference TRBV7-2 and TRBJ2-3, is GAGVSQSPSNKVTEKGKDVELRCDPISGHTALYWYRQSLGQGLEFLIYFQGNSAPDKSGLPSDRFSAERTGGSVSTLTIQRTQQEDSAVYLCASSFPGGLTDTQYFGPGTRLTVL.

The V call is TRBV7-2, the J call TRBJ1-4; unclear D gene. The CDR3 sequence is 15 residues long. CDR1 is SGHTA and CDR2 is FQGNSA in the germline V gene. Trimming shortened V by 7 bases and J by 3 bases, and 15 bases separated the two germline ends. CDR3 amino acids: CASKAGLLPNEKLFF. The DNA of the CDR3 is TGTGCCAGCAAGGCAGGTCTTCTGCCTAATGAAAAACTGTTTTTT.

The chain joins TRBV5-1 to TRBJ1-1; 7 bases match TRBD1. Trimming removed 3 bases from V and 0 bases from J; junction bases left unmatched: 8. The germline V gene has CDR1 SGHRS and CDR2 YFSETQ. The length of the CDR3 is 16 residues. The CDR3 nucleotides are TGCGCCAGCAGCTGGACAACAGGGGTGATGAACACTGAAGCTTTCTTT. It specifies CASSWTTGVMNTEAFF.

This clone came up once. The chain joins TRBV5-1 to TRBJ2-7, with D maybe TRBD1 (6 bases). This CDR3 has 14 residues. The V gene lost 0 bases and the J gene lost 3 bases, with 10 bases spanning the gap. Germline V CDR1 and CDR2: SGHRS, YFSETQ. For the CDR3, the DNA is TGCGCCAGCAGCTTGGGACAGGATAACTACGAGCAGTACTTC. This encodes CASSLGQDNYEQYF.

The V gene is TRBV9, the J gene TRBJ1-4; 7 bases map to TRBD1. CDR1 is SGDLS, CDR2 YYNGEE, per germline. Germline trimming cut 3 bases from V and 8 bases from J; bases unmatched to any gene: 10. This CDR3 contains 15 residues. CDR3 in DNA: TGTGCCAGCAGCGCTGCAGGGGGATATGAAGAAAAACTGTTTTTT. Its protein is CASSAAGGYEEKLFF.

The chain couples TRBV2 to TRBJ2-3, with 10 bases identical to TRBD2. The CDR3 consists of 15 residues. Per the germline V gene, CDR1 is SNHLY and CDR2 is FYNNEI. J was trimmed by 1 base and V by 5 bases; bases with no gene match: 3. This CDR3 reads CASSQGLAGTDTQYF. The CDR3 DNA reads TGTGCCAGCAGTCAAGGACTAGCGGGCACAGATACGCAGTATTTT.

This sequence joins TRBV4-2 and TRBJ1-6; D is uncertain. Germline V gene sequence: CDR1 LGHNA, CDR2 YNFKEQ. The V end was cut by 1 base, the J end by 3 bases, with 16 bases between. CDR3 size: 18 residues. CDR3 in DNA: TGTGCCAGCAGCCAAGGGGCAGGCAATTCTCTCTATAATTCACCCCTCCACTTT. Protein sequence: CASSQGAGNSLYNSPLHF.